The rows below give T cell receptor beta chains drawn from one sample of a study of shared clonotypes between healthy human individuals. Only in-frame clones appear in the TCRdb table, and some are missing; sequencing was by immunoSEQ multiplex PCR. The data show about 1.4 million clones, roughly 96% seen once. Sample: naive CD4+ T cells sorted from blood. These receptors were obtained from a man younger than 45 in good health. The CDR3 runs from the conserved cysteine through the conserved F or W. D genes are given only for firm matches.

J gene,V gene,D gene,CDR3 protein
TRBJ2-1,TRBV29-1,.,CSVEEPGVSSYNEQFF
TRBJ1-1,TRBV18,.,CATRSVNTEAFF
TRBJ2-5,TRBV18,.,CASSSPGSGEPREETQYF
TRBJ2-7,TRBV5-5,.,CASSLDSWCYF
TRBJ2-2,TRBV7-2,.,CARTLGTNTGELFF
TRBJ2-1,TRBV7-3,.,CASSLTAWVSYNEQFF
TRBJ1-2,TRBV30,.,CAWGFIGGYTF
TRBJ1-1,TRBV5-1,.,CASSLREARGTEAFF
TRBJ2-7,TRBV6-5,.,CASSSRRAYEQYF
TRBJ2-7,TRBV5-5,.,CASSLAGTFGDEQYF
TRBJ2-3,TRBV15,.,CATSRDDGQISTDTQYF
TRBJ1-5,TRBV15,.,CATSKSRGGSNQPQHF
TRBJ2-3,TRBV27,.,CASSLPGSTQYF
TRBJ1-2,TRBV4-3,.,CASSQGSGLNYGYTF
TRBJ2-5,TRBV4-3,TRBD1,CASSQGQGVQETQYF
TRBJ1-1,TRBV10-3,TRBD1,CAISERQGGYTEAFF
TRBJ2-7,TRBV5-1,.,CASSLDSEQYF
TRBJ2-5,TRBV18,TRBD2,CASSPPATSGGTVGTQYF
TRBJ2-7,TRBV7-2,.,CASSFAGYEQYF
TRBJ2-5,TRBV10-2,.,CASSESYGTSFMKSYQETQYF
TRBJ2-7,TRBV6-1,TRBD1,CASSVRDRTYEQYF
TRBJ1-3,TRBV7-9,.,CASSLAKGFGNTIYF
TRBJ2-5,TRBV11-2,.,CASSRGGFWGVTEETQYF
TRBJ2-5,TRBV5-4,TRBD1,CASSLPGQGKTQYF
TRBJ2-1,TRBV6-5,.,CASSPSVYNEQFF
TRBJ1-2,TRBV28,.,CASRIDRRPEGYTF
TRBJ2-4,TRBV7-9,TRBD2,CASSLGFAGAAKNIQYF
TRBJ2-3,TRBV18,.,CASSPRTGPSTDTQYF
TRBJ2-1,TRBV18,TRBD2,CASSPSRTRENEQFF
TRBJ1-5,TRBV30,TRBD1,CAWSGDRADQPQHF
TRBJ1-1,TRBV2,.,CASRTDAIWAFF
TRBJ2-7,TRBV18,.,CASSPTNIAYEQYF
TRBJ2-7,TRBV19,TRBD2,CASSVLLAPGGEQYF
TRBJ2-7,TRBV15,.,CATSRRSYEQYF
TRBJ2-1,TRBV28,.,CASSLRGVKEGESRPYNEQFF
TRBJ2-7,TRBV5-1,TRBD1,CASSLVGQGLHEQYF
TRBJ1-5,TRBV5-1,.,CASSLLPGSNQPQHF
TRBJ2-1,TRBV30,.,CAWSVDTHNEQFF
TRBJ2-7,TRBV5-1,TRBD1,CASRQGAYEQYF
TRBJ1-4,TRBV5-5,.,CASSLGSAYEKLFF
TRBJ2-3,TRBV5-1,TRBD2,CASSLWRERVDTQYF
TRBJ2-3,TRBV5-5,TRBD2,CASSSRRLAGDLLDTQYF
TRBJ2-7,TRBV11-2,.,CASSLGFLSYEQYF
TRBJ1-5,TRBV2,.,CASSDESWANQPQHF
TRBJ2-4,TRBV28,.,CASVLTGHKNIQYF
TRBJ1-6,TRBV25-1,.,CASAQTTVLRTSPLHF